These T cell receptor beta chains were read from a single sample in a study of radiotherapy plus CTLA-4 blockade in lung cancer. The assay was immunoSEQ multiplex PCR, and TCRdb's table has in-frame clones only and misses some. The table has more than 80,000 clones, over 75% seen once. This sample comprised peripheral blood, obtained from a patient treated with radiotherapy plus ipilimumab. The origin of the receptors is a human donor with non-small cell lung cancer that progressed on radiotherapy plus ipilimumab. Some clones in this sample may be carry-over from other donors' samples. CDR3s include the opening cysteine and the closing phenylalanine or tryptophan. D genes are given only for firm matches. Clone size appears in some rows only: once, few, many, or a class for an expanded clone.

V	J	size	D	DNA	CDR3
TRBV5-6	TRBJ2-7	NA	TRBD2	TGTGCCAGCAGCCCACTAGCGGGGGGGCTCGACGAGCAGTACTTC	CASSPLAGGLDEQYF
TRBV4-2	TRBJ2-1	few	TRBD1	TGTGCCAGCAGCCAAGTGTCCGAGACAGGGGGTCGCGATGAGCAGTTCTTC	CASSQVSETGGRDEQFF
TRBV2	TRBJ1-2	NA	TRBD1	TGTGCCAGCAGTCGAATGGGACAGGTGAACTATGGCTACACCTTC	CASSRMGQVNYGYTF
TRBV28	TRBJ1-4	NA	TRBD1	TGTGCCAGCAGGCCGAGGGCTGGACAGGGTCTCGAAAAACTGTTTTTT	CASRPRAGQGLEKLFF
TRBV28	TRBJ2-3	NA	TRBD2	TGTGCCAGCAGTTTAGATCGAGGGGCAGCGGGGTTGGTTACGCAGTATTTT	CASSLDRGAAGLVTQYF
TRBV18	TRBJ1-1	NA	TRBD1	TGTGCCAGCTCACATTACATTAGGACAGGGATCATGAACACTGAAGCTTTCTTT	CASSHYIRTGIMNTEAFF
TRBV13	TRBJ2-7	NA	NA	TGTGCCAGCAGCCCCGGGGGCACAGGGATCAACGAGCAGTACTTC	CASSPGGTGINEQYF
TRBV19	TRBJ1-2	NA	NA	TGTGCCAGTAGTATGGCGGGGAACTATGGCTACACCTTC	CASSMAGNYGYTF
TRBV5-1	TRBJ1-5	once	TRBD1	TGCGCCAGCAGCTTGGGACAGGGGATATCGCAGCCCCAGCATTTT	CASSLGQGISQPQHF
TRBV5-4	TRBJ2-5	NA	NA	TGTGCCAGCAGCTTGGGTGACAAACAAGAGACCCAGTACTTC	CASSLGDKQETQYF
TRBV11-1	TRBJ2-5	NA	TRBD2	TGTGCCAGCAGCCCAGGGACTAGCGCGTGGGGTGTACGGGAGACCCAGTACTTC	CASSPGTSAWGVRETQYF
TRBV7-7	TRBJ2-2	once	NA	TGTGCTAGCAGCTCATTTGGGGTCGGGGAGCTGTTTTTT	CASSSFGVGELFF
TRBV6-5	TRBJ2-7	NA	NA	TGTGCCAGCAGTGAGGGGGGCCATTACGAGCAGTACTTC	CASSEGGHYEQYF
TRBV21-1	TRBJ2-7	once	NA	TGTGCCAGCAGCCACCCCGGCAAACAGGGGAAGTACGAGCAGTACTTC	CASSHPGKQGKYEQYF
TRBV4-2	TRBJ2-3	NA	NA	TGTGCCAGCAGCCAAGGGGGGCGCACAGATACGCAGTATTTT	CASSQGGRTDTQYF
TRBV9	TRBJ1-2	NA	NA	TGTGCCAGCAGCGTCCTGGGGCGACCCGCCTCCTCTATTAATGGCTACACCTTC	CASSVLGRPASSINGYTF
TRBV7-9	TRBJ1-5	NA	NA	TGTGCCAGCAGCTTAGCTGGTGCCGGGGGGGCCCAGCATTTT	CASSLAGAGGAQHF
TRBV6-1	TRBJ2-3	NA	TRBD2	TGTGCCAGCAGTGAAATAGCGGGGAGCACAGATACGCAGTATTTT	CASSEIAGSTDTQYF
TRBV11-1	TRBJ2-1	NA	NA	TGTGCCAGCAGCTTAGACCCAGGCTCCTACAATGAGCAGTTCTTC	CASSLDPGSYNEQFF
TRBV13	TRBJ2-7	NA	TRBD1	TGTGCCAGCAGCTTTGAACCGGGACAGACCTACGAGCAGTACTTC	CASSFEPGQTYEQYF
TRBV14	TRBJ2-5	once	NA	TGTGCCAGCAGCCGCCCTGGGGCCGGGACGTGGGAGACCCAGTACTTC	CASSRPGAGTWETQYF
TRBV29-1	TRBJ1-1	once	NA	TGCAGCGTGTACCCCGCCTCGCGCACTGAAGCTTTCTTT	CSVYPASRTEAFF
TRBV11-3	TRBJ2-7	NA	NA	TGTGCCAGCAGCCAAGGACCGACCTACGAGCAGTACTTC	CASSQGPTYEQYF
TRBV9	TRBJ1-1	NA	TRBD1	TGTGCCAGCAGCCCATGGGGAGGGGGCTGGAACACTGAAGCTTTCTTT	CASSPWGGGWNTEAFF
TRBV4-3	TRBJ1-4	NA	NA	TGCGCCAGCAGCCAAGCGGAGCTTAATGAAAAACTGTTTTTT	CASSQAELNEKLFF
TRBV5-1	TRBJ1-6	NA	NA	TGCGCCAGCAGCTTGGAGGCGGGGTGGGACTCACCCCTCCACTTT	CASSLEAGWDSPLHF
TRBV4-2	TRBJ1-2	NA	NA	TGTGCCAGCAGCCAAGATCGCGCAGACGGTGGCTACACCTTC	CASSQDRADGGYTF
TRBV29-1	TRBJ2-3	NA	NA	TGCAGCGTTGATCAAGGGACAGATACGCAGTATTTT	CSVDQGTDTQYF
TRBV5-1	TRBJ2-6	NA	NA	TGCGCCAGCAGCTTTAGTCGAGGGTCCGGCTCTGGGGCCAACGTCCTGACTTTC	CASSFSRGSGSGANVLTF
TRBV6-1	TRBJ1-1	NA	NA	TGTGCCAGCAGTGAAGGGGTTTCTAGGGACACTGAAGCTTTCTTT	CASSEGVSRDTEAFF
TRBV7-3	TRBJ2-7	NA	NA	TGTGCCAGCAGCCCCACGGCCCAACACTACGAGCAGTACTTC	CASSPTAQHYEQYF
TRBV29-1	TRBJ2-5	once	TRBD2	TGCAGCGTTGGACTAGCGGGGGGGGAAGAGACCCAGTACTTC	CSVGLAGGEETQYF
TRBV5-4	TRBJ2-5	NA	NA	TGTGCCAGCAGCTCTCTCCAAAACCTAGAGCCGGGAGAGACCCAGTACTTC	CASSSLQNLEPGETQYF
TRBV4-2	TRBJ2-7	few	NA	TGTGCCAGCAGCCAAGAGGTGTCAGTCTACGAGCAGTACTTC	CASSQEVSVYEQYF
TRBV29-1	TRBJ1-2	NA	NA	TGCAGCGTTGAGTGGCCAAACTATGGCTACACCTTC	CSVEWPNYGYTF
TRBV5-1	TRBJ1-1	NA	NA	TGCGCCAGCAGCTTACGATTACTCGATGAAGCTTTCTTT	CASSLRLLDEAFF
TRBV7-2	TRBJ2-3	NA	NA	TGTGCCAGCAGCTTAGTAGTGGATACGCAGTATTTT	CASSLVVDTQYF
TRBV7-7	TRBJ2-2	NA	TRBD2	TGTGCTAGCAGCGCCGGACTAGCGGGGACCACCGGGGAGCTGTTTTTT	CASSAGLAGTTGELFF
TRBV30	TRBJ2-1	once	TRBD1	TGTGCCTGGAGTGTTCGGACAGGGGGCATGAATGAGCAGTTCTTC	CAWSVRTGGMNEQFF
TRBV27	TRBJ2-4	NA	TRBD1	TGTGCCAGCAGGACAGGGGACAAAAACATTCAGTACTTC	CASRTGDKNIQYF
TRBV5-1	TRBJ1-2	NA	NA	TGCGCCAGCAGCTTGAACCCTACAGGAGTTAACTATGGCTACACCTTC	CASSLNPTGVNYGYTF
TRBV7-2	TRBJ2-1	few	NA	TGTGCCAGCAGCTTAGCTGGCAACGCCAATGAGCAGTTCTTC	CASSLAGNANEQFF
TRBV5-5	TRBJ1-4	NA	NA	TGTGCCAGCAGCTTGTTCCAGGAAGAAAAACTGTTTTTT	CASSLFQEEKLFF
TRBV6-1	TRBJ2-1	NA	NA	TGTGCCGGGTCCCCGGGACTCGGATACAATGAGCAGTTCTTC	CAGSPGLGYNEQFF
TRBV4-2	TRBJ2-3	NA	NA	TGTGCCAGCACCTACGACCCGAGCACAGATACGCAGTATTTT	CASTYDPSTDTQYF
TRBV7-9	TRBJ1-2	NA	NA	TGTGCCAGCAGCTTATTTGATTTGATCCACTTC	CASSLFDLIHF